The 12 T cell receptor beta chains reported below all come from one sample, sequenced in a study of blood T cell repertoires in COVID-19. Assay used: immunoSEQ multiplex PCR; TCRdb lists only in-frame clones, some missing. The table shows 150,000 to 200,000 clones, with about four fifths occurring only once. The sequencing sample was made of peripheral blood. All receptors come from a man aged 55 to 70 with active or convalescent COVID-19.

This chain uses TRBV6-4 with TRBJ2-3, with 9 bases aligning to TRBD2. The CDR3 totals 16 residues. CDR1 is MRHNA and CDR2 is SNTAGT in the germline V gene. The V segment lost 6 bases and the J segment 4 bases; nucleotides outside the gene matches: 11. The CDR3 nucleotides are TGTGCCAGCAGCCCCACTGGGGGCGGGGGGGCAGATACGCAGTATTTT. Translated: CASSPTGGGGADTQYF.

The chain is built from TRBV11-2 and TRBJ2-3; 10 bases map to TRBD2. Germline trimming cut 5 bases from V and 2 bases from J; bases unmatched to any gene: 13. Germline loops: CDR1 SGHAT, CDR2 FQNNGV. The CDR3 contains 18 residues. The CDR3 protein is CASSQGGLAGGFTDTQYF. The CDR3 DNA sequence: TGTGCCAGCAGCCAAGGGGGATTAGCGGGAGGATTCACAGATACGCAGTATTTT.

This sequence joins TRBV5-5 and TRBJ2-1; TRBD2 might be the D (6 bases). Deletions cut 2 bases from V and 8 bases from J, with 23 bases between. Germline CDR1 and CDR2: SGHKS and YYEKEE (reference sequence). The CDR3 is 17 residues long. DNA of the CDR3: TGTGCCAGCAGCTTAGGGCCGGCGGGCGGGGACGCGGATGAGCAGTTCTTC. This translates into CASSLGPAGGDADEQFF.

This chain links TRBV6-6 with TRBJ1-1; no clear D gene. The CDR3 extends over 11 amino acids. Germline V gene sequence: CDR1 MNHNY, CDR2 SVGAGI (reference sequence). V was cut by 5 bases and J by 3 bases, with 4 bases left in between. CDR3 nucleotide sequence: TGTGCCAGCAGTCCCGACACTGAAGCTTTCTTT. Translated, it gives CASSPDTEAFF.

The rearrangement joins TRBV18 to TRBJ1-2, with 8 bases matching TRBD1. Per germline, CDR1 KGHSH and CDR2 LQKENI. This CDR3 is built from 13 residues. With 5 bases clipped from V and 5 bases from J, the junction kept 4 bases outside the gene matches. CDR3 sequence: CASSTDRAYGYTF. The CDR3 DNA is TGTGCCAGCTCAACGGACAGGGCGTATGGCTACACCTTC.

The chain links TRBV13 to TRBJ1-1; TRBD1 aligns across 7 bases. The CDR3 length is 18 residues. J was trimmed by 0 bases and V by 5 bases; bases with no gene match: 15. The germline gives CDR1 PRHDT, CDR2 FYEKMQ (reference sequence). CDR3: CASSGYRDRGSLNTEAFF. The CDR3 coding sequence is TGTGCCAGCAGCGGATACAGGGACAGAGGAAGTTTGAACACTGAAGCTTTCTTT.

This chain uses TRBV2 with TRBJ1-5; tentative D call: TRBD1 (6 bases). With 8 bases removed from V and 0 bases from J, the gap between germline ends came to 17 bases. This CDR3 comprises 16 residues. Germline V gene lookup returns CDR1 SNHLY and CDR2 FYNNEI. The CDR3 reads CASGRFRGGSNQPQHF. CDR3 DNA sequence: TGTGCCAGCGGGCGGTTTAGAGGGGGTAGCAATCAGCCCCAGCATTTT.

The chain joins TRBV28 to TRBJ2-2; 16 bases agree with TRBD2. Per germline, CDR1 MDHEN and CDR2 SYDVKM. This CDR3 contains 18 residues. V lost 4 bases and J lost 6; bases outside the gene matches: 8. The CDR3 sequence: CASSSGLAGGRKPGELFF. CDR3 nucleotides: TGTGCCAGCAGTTCGGGACTAGCGGGAGGGAGAAAACCCGGGGAGCTGTTTTTT.

The CDR3 here is CASSPSGGARELFF. For the CDR3, the DNA is TGTGCCAGCAGCCCTAGCGGGGGGGCCAGGGAGCTGTTTTTT. This chain links TRBV7-2 with TRBJ2-2; 12 bases are a match to TRBD2. J gave up 9 bases and V 5 bases, and 4 bases lay outside the gene matches. Germline V gene sequence: CDR1 SGHTA, CDR2 FQGNSA. CDR3 length: 14 residues.

The V gene is TRBV6-5, the J gene TRBJ2-2, with TRBD2 identical over 10 bases. The CDR3 runs 15 residues. Germline CDR1 reads MNHEY; CDR2 reads SVGAGI. J lost 3 bases, V lost 6 bases, and 4 bases had no gene match. DNA of the CDR3: TGTGCCAGCAGAAGCGGGGGGGCCGACACCGGGGAGCTGTTTTTT. As protein: CASRSGGADTGELFF.

This chain connects TRBV3-1 (or the pseudogene TRBV3-2) to TRBJ1-1; D gene ambiguous. Trimming cost V 3 bases and J 2 bases, with 4 bases left between them. The CDR3 spans 12 residues. CDR1 is LGHDT, CDR2 YNNKEL, per germline (reference sequence). The CDR3 protein is CASSQYNTEAFF. In DNA form, the CDR3 reads TGTGCCAGCAGCCAGTATAACACTGAAGCTTTCTTT.

The chain is built from TRBV14 and TRBJ2-2, with TRBD2 identical over 8 bases. Unmatched junction bases numbered 7, after V lost 0 bases and J lost 4 bases. The length of the CDR3 is 17 residues. The germline V gene encodes CDR1 SGHDN and CDR2 FVKESK. The chain's CDR3 is CASSQEASGRFTGELFF. The CDR3 DNA follows: TGTGCCAGCAGCCAAGAAGCCAGCGGGAGATTCACCGGGGAGCTGTTTTTT. Full variable domain (missing parts from reference TRBV14 and TRBJ2-2): EAGVTQFPSHSVIEKGQTVTLRCDPISGHDNLYWYRRVMGKEIKFLLHFVKESKQDESGMPNNRFLAERTGGTYSTLKVQPAELEDSGVYFCASSQEASGRFTGELFFGEGSRLTVL.